Given below is one T cell receptor beta chain in context. This CDR3 is 16 amino acids long. Germline CDR1 is SGHTA and CDR2 is FQGNSA. V shed 3 bases, J shed 5 bases, and the junction held 8 bases outside the gene matches. This sample is part of a study of shared T cell receptors in the human thymus. Using immunoSEQ multiplex PCR, the repertoire was profiled, and TCRdb retains in-frame clones only, with some absent. The sample carries some 760,000 clones, 80% to 90% recorded once. The sample also formed part of further work on human thymus T cells.

This receptor was taken from a girl younger than two with a congenital heart defect. The sample taken for sequencing was thymocytes. The genes are TRBV7-2 and TRBJ2-2, with TRBD2 matching 8 bases. The CDR3: CASSFLAGGLTGELFF. CDR3 in DNA: TGTGCCAGCAGCTTTCTCGCGGGGGGATTAACCGGGGAGCTGTTTTTT.